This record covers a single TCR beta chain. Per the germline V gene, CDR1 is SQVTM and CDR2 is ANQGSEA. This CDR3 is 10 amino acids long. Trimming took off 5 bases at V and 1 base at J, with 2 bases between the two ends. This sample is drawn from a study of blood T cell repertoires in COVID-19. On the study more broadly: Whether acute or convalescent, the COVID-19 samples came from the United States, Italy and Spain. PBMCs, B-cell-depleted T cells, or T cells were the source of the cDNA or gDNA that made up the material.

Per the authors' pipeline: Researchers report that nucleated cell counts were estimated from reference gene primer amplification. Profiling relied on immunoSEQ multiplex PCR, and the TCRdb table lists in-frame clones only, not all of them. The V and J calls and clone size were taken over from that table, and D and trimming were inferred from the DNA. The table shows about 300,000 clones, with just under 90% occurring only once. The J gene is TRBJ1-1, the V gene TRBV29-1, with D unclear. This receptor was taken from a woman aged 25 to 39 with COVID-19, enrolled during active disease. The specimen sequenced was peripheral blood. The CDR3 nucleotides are TGCAGCGTTCAGAACACTGAAGCTTTCTTT. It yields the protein CSVQNTEAFF.